This T cell receptor beta chain was recorded in a study of blood T cell repertoires in COVID-19. Across the whole study: Samples taken during acute and convalescent COVID-19 were collected in the United States, Italy and Spain. Sample material is recorded as cDNA or gDNA derived from T cells, B-cell-depleted T cells, or PBMCs.

Looked up from germline, CDR1 is SGHTA and CDR2 is FQGNSA. The CDR3 has 15 residues. V was shortened by 5 bases and J by 4 bases, with 17 bases between the two germline ends. Original processing notes: How many nucleated cells were present was estimated from reference gene primer amplification. Measured with immunoSEQ multiplex PCR; TCRdb has only the in-frame clones, and not every one. That table furnishes V, J and clone size, whereas the DNA furnished D and trimming. The table records 290,000 or so clones, about 82% of them present only once. The chain has TRBV7-2 and TRBJ2-5; possible D gene TRBD2, 7 bases. The clonotype was recovered from a man aged 50 to 59 with active or convalescent COVID-19. Sequencing was carried out using peripheral blood. CDR3 loop: CASSPRGGARETQYF. The CDR3 region has the DNA TGTGCCAGCAGCCCCCGTGGGGGGGCGAGAGAGACCCAGTACTTC.